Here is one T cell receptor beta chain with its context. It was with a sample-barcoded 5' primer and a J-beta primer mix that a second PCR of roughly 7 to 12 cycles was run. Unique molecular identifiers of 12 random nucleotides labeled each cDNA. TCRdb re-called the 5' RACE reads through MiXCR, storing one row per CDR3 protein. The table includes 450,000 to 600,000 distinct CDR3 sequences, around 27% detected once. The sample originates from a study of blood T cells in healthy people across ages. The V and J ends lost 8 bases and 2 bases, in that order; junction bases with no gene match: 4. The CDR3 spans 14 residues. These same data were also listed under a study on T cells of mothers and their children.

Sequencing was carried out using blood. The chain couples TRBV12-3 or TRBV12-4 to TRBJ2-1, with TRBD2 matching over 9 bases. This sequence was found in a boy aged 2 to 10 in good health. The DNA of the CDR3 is TGTGCCAGCCAGGGCGGGGGGGCCTACAATGAGCAGTTCTTC. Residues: CASQGGGAYNEQFF.